This passage covers 28 T cell receptor beta chains from one sample sequenced in a study of tumor-infiltrating lymphocytes in primary liver carcinoma. The source material, about 17-31 mg of unsorted bulk tissue, was used to co-extract RNA and DNA. From approximately 0.5 ug of total RNA, TCR beta-specific cDNA was reverse-transcribed using a constant-region primer. It was through three nested multiplex PCR rounds of slightly modified ARM-PCR that TCR beta libraries arose. The first two PCR rounds used TRBV1-TRBV30 forward primers with a C-beta reverse primer, roughly 10 cycles each. MiXCR, applied by TCRdb to the multiplex PCR reads, yields one record per CDR3 protein. This sample has 60,000 or so distinct CDR3 sequences, with about three quarters found just once. The material sequenced was liver tumor tissue from sampling region 2. Subset of the sample: tumor region T2, inferior pole. The receptors originated from a middle-aged man with primary liver carcinoma and hepatitis B virus infection.

The V call is TRBV6-1, the J call TRBJ1-1, with D tentatively TRBD1 (6 bases). This CDR3 has 15 amino acids. V was shortened by 8 bases and J by 12 bases, with 28 bases between the two germline ends. Germline-derived CDR1 and CDR2 are MNHNS and SASEGT. Here the CDR3 DNA reads TGTGCCAGCTATGTGGGGGCGCGTGCGGTTGGCGTACCTTTCTTT. Protein: CASYVGARAVGVPFF.

Turning to this clonotype: One end of the junction fails to match germline, which may point to a read error. The rearrangement joins TRBV11-1 to TRBJ1-2, with D unresolved. From germline, CDR1 is SGHAT and CDR2 FQDESV (reference sequence). The CDR3 loop spans 14 amino acids. The CDR3 DNA reads as TGTACCAGCAGCTTCAAGGGATTGGGCTATGGCTACACCTTC. Its translation is CTSSFKGLGYGYTF.

As for this clonotype: A read error is likely, as this CDR3 ends without the conserved phenylalanine or tryptophan. The chain combines TRBV11-3 with TRBJ2-5; tentatively, D is TRBD1 (5 bases). There are 13 residues in the CDR3. Trimming stripped 4 bases from V and 1 base from J, with 7 bases between. Germline CDR1 SGHNT, CDR2 YENEEA. Written as DNA, the CDR3 is TGTGCCAGCAGCTGGGGCTTCCAAGAGACCCAGTACTCC. Amino acid sequence: CASSWGFQETQYS.

V usage is TRBV6-2 or TRBV6-3 and J usage is TRBJ2-3; D is uncertain. V dropped 5 bases and J dropped 5 bases, with 20 bases sitting between them. The V gene's germline CDR1 is MNHEY and CDR2 SVGEGT. The CDR3 totals 16 residues. CDR3: CASSNGSGRHLDTQYF. The CDR3 DNA reads as TGTGCCAGCAGTAACGGCAGTGGGCGTCACCTAGATACGCAGTATTTT.

The chain links TRBV4-2 to TRBJ2-1; 7 nucleotides match TRBD2. Germline trimming cut 4 bases from V and 13 bases from J; bases unmatched to any gene: 19. The CDR3 totals 16 residues. CDR1 and CDR2 (germline): LGHNA, YNFKEQ. The CDR3 is CASSREASGNIGDQFF. The CDR3 region has the DNA TGTGCCAGCAGCCGAGAGGCTAGCGGTAATATAGGCGATCAGTTCTTC.

The chain couples TRBV11-2 to TRBJ2-7, with D tentatively TRBD1 (6 bases). CDR3 size: 14 residues. From germline, CDR1 is SGHAT and CDR2 FQNNGV. Deletions cut 8 bases from V and 2 bases from J, with 16 bases between. CDR3 nucleotides: TGTGCCAGCGGCCACCGGGACATCCCCTACGAGCAGTACTTC. The encoded protein is CASGHRDIPYEQYF.

The table lists this clonotype with many counts. The rearrangement links TRBV5-4 to TRBJ2-7; TRBD1 matches at 8 bases. The V gene end was trimmed by 3 bases and the J gene end by 6 bases; junction bases not matched to a gene: 11. This CDR3 region has 15 residues. The germline gives CDR1 SGHNT, CDR2 YYREEE (reference sequence). This CDR3 reads CASSSGTGARGEQYF. DNA for the CDR3: TGTGCCAGCAGCTCTGGGACAGGCGCGAGAGGCGAGCAGTACTTC.

The rearrangement joins TRBV11-1 to TRBJ2-4; 11 nucleotides line up with TRBD2. Germline CDR1 and CDR2: SGHAT and FQDESV (reference sequence). This CDR3 is 17 amino acids long. The CDR3 DNA follows: TGTCTCAGCAGCTTTCCCAGGACTAGCGGGGCCAAAAACATTCAGTACTTC. This encodes CLSSFPRTSGAKNIQYF.

Concerning this clonotype itself: A much bigger clone sits one base away, suggesting this may be a read error. This chain uses TRBV12-3 or TRBV12-4 with TRBJ1-1; no clear D. The CDR3 length is 13 residues. Trimming pared 6 bases from V and 2 bases from J, leaving 10 bases between. The CDR3: CASRILINTEAFF. The DNA for the CDR3 is TGTGCCAGCAGGATTCTAATTAACACTGAAGCTTTCTTT.

With respect to this clonotype: A read error is possible here, since a much larger clone lies one base away. The J gene is TRBJ1-1, the V gene TRBV6-1, with 10 bases matching TRBD1. In germline, CDR1 is MNHNS, CDR2 SASEGT. The CDR3 length is 14 residues. CDR3 nucleotides: TGTACCAGTCGAAGACAGGGGGCTGTGACTGAAGCTTCCTTT. Protein: CTSRRQGAVTEASF.

Notes on this clonotype: A read error may produce the germline difference seen at one junction end. The chain joins TRBV12-3 or TRBV12-4 to TRBJ2-5; D assignment may be TRBD1 or TRBD2 (5 bases each). The CDR3 has 13 residues. CDR3 DNA sequence: TGTACCAGCAGTTTAATTGAGGGGGAGACCCAGTACTTC. Protein: CTSSLIEGETQYF.

On this clonotype: One base away lies a much larger clone, so this may be a sequencing read error. The CDR3 does not close with the conserved phenylalanine or tryptophan, likely indicating a read error. The chain recombines TRBV19 with TRBJ2-3, with a tentative D call TRBD2 (5 bases). There are 14 residues in the CDR3. Germline CDR1 is LNHDA and CDR2 is SQIVND (reference sequence). The ends were cut back, 3 bases at V and 2 bases at J, with 9 bases in the middle. CDR3 residues: CASSIIGNTDTQYL. The DNA for the CDR3 is TGTGCCAGTAGTATTATCGGGAACACAGATACGCAGTATTTG.

The sample holds many counts of this clonotype. The V call is TRBV5-1, the J call TRBJ1-3, with unresolved D. This CDR3 comprises 15 residues. The germline V gene has CDR1 SGHRS and CDR2 YFSETQ. V gave up 5 bases and J gave up 0 bases, with 12 bases separating them. CDR3 sequence reads: CASRDVRSSGNTIYF. The CDR3 coding sequence is TGCGCCAGCAGAGACGTCCGCTCCTCTGGAAACACCATATATTTT.

The chain employs TRBV4-2 and TRBJ1-1, with 8 bases that match TRBD1. Germline V gene data show CDR1 as LGHNA and CDR2 as YNFKEQ. The CDR3 extends over 17 amino acids. V gave up 4 bases and J gave up 5 bases; unmatched junction bases: 15. The CDR3 DNA sequence: TGTGCCAGCAGCCGAGACTACGGACAGGGTTTTTGTACTGAAGCTTTCTTT. Protein: CASSRDYGQGFCTEAFF.

V and J are TRBV24-1 and TRBJ2-7; D not resolved. The CDR3 length is 13 residues. Germline loops: CDR1 KGHDR, CDR2 SFDVKD. Between the trimmed V and J ends, which lost 6 bases and 0 bases, there was a span of 8 bases. This CDR3 is CATSCGNSYEQYF. The CDR3 DNA reads TGTGCCACCAGTTGCGGTAACTCCTACGAGCAGTACTTC.

Notes on this clonotype: One end of the junction fails to match germline, which may point to a read error. This chain joins TRBV4-3 and TRBJ2-3; 8 nucleotides agree with TRBD2. The CDR3 extends over 20 amino acids. Germline CDR1 LGHNA, CDR2 YSLEER. The CDR3 sequence: CASRQDLPSGTSGRADTQYF. The CDR3 DNA follows: TGCGCCAGCAGACAAGATCTTCCCTCCGGGACTAGTGGGAGAGCAGATACGCAGTATTTT.

Note on this clonotype: One end of the junction varies from germline; a read error may be responsible. The gene calls are TRBV29-1 and TRBJ1-1, with a tentative D call TRBD1 (5 bases). Germline V lookup: CDR1 SQVTM, CDR2 ANQGSEA. This CDR3 is built from 12 residues. In DNA, the CDR3 is TGCAGCGTTAAAGAACAGGACAACGCCGCTTTCTTT. It translates to CSVKEQDNAAFF.

A note on this clonotype: The conserved final phenylalanine or tryptophan is absent from the CDR3, which likely points to a read error. V gene TRBV6-1 combines with J gene TRBJ2-5, with 10 bases aligning to TRBD1. CDR3 length: 13 residues. Germline V gene data show CDR1 as MNHNS and CDR2 as SASEGT. J was trimmed by 6 bases and V by 7 bases; bases with no gene match: 5. The CDR3 DNA sequence: TGTGCCAGCAAAGGGACAGGGGCACAGACCCAGTACTAC. The encoded protein is CASKGTGAQTQYY.

V gene TRBV20-1 combines with J gene TRBJ2-3, with 11 bases that match TRBD2. This CDR3 contains 15 residues. The germline gives CDR1 DFQATT, CDR2 SNEGSKA (reference sequence). The trim removed 2 bases at V and 4 bases at J, leaving 5 bases unmatched. As DNA, the CDR3 is TGCAGTGCTAGACCCCTAGCGGGAGGCCCAGATACGCAGTATTTT. Translation gives CSARPLAGGPDTQYF.

The J gene is TRBJ2-3, the V gene TRBV6-5, with D perhaps TRBD1 (5 bases). The germline gives CDR1 MNHEY, CDR2 SVGAGI. Trimming took off 0 bases at V and 8 bases at J, with 21 bases between the two ends. This CDR3 spans 17 amino acids. The CDR3 DNA reads TGTGCCAGCAGTTACTCGAACAGGATACTGTTGTCCGCTACGCAGTATTTT. This translates into CASSYSNRILLSATQYF.

In the case of this clonotype: A read error may account for a junction end that differs from germline. This rearrangement joins TRBV6-5 to TRBJ2-2; 11 nucleotides align to TRBD1. CDR1 is MNHEY and CDR2 is SVGAGI in the germline V gene. This CDR3 is built from 17 residues. The CDR3 bases are TGTGGCAGCAGGAGGGACAGGGGGGGATGGAACACCGGGGAGCAGTTTTTT. Amino acids: CGSRRDRGGWNTGEQFF.

A word on this clonotype: Germline and junction disagree at one end, which may indicate a read error. J is TRBJ2-1 and V is TRBV5-4; D call uncertain. Germline-derived CDR1 and CDR2 are SGHNT and YYREEE (reference sequence). CDR3 length: 13 residues. CDR3 nucleotides: TGTGTCAGCAGCTTGGGCGCGAACAGTGAGCAGTTCTTC. Translated: CVSSLGANSEQFF.

As for this clonotype: With a much larger clone just one base away, this may be a read error. The chain links TRBV28 to TRBJ2-7; D might be TRBD1 (6 bases). Germline CDR1 and CDR2: MDHEN and SYDVKM. Trimming left V 5 bases short and J 4 bases short, with 15 bases between. The CDR3 extends over 14 amino acids. CDR3 in amino acids: CASSLSNRVYEQYF. CDR3 nucleotide sequence: TGTGCCAGCAGTCTAAGCAACAGGGTTTACGAGCAGTACTTC.

Turning to this clonotype: One end of the junction is discordant with germline, which a read error may explain. The V call is TRBV4-1, the J call TRBJ2-7, with 10 bases fitting TRBD1. From germline, CDR1 is MGHRA and CDR2 YSYEKL. This CDR3 has 15 amino acids. Here the CDR3 reads CANSPSRDRGYEQYF. The CDR3 bases are TGTGCCAACAGCCCTTCCCGGGACAGGGGCTACGAGCAGTACTTC.

This clonotype was seen once. A read error may account for a junction end that differs from germline. The chain uses TRBV11-2 and TRBJ1-5, with D perhaps matching TRBD1 (6 bases). The V gene's germline CDR1 is SGHAT and CDR2 FQNNGV. The CDR3 is made up of 16 amino acids. CDR3 sequence: CACSLKGGLTNQPKHF. The DNA for the CDR3 is TGTGCCTGCAGCCTAAAAGGGGGACTGACGAATCAGCCCAAGCATTTT.

This clonotype is a singleton in its sample. A much bigger clone sits one base away, suggesting this may be a read error. J is TRBJ2-5 and V is TRBV24-1; perhaps TRBD2 as D (6 bases). The CDR3 runs 14 residues. From germline, CDR1 is KGHDR and CDR2 SFDVKD. V was shortened by 4 bases and J by 5 bases, with 13 bases between the two germline ends. The DNA for the CDR3 is TGTGCCACCAGTGACGGGGGTGATTCGGAGACCCAGTACTTC. This encodes CATSDGGDSETQYF.

CDR3 amino acids: CARSPGLTSGVTGFTDTQYF. The CDR3 nucleotides are TGTGCCAGGAGCCCCGGACTGACTAGCGGGGTGACAGGGTTCACAGATACGCAGTATTTT. The V and J genes are TRBV5-5 and TRBJ2-3; the match to TRBD2 covers 11 bases. Trimming took 8 bases from V and 2 from J; bases not matched to a gene: 22. The CDR3 length is 20 residues. Germline lookup yields CDR1 SGHKS and CDR2 YYEKEE (reference sequence).

This clonotype was counted a few times. The junction does not match germline at one end; this may be a read error. In DNA form, the CDR3 reads TGTGCCCGCAGTTTATGGACTAGCGGGAATAATGAGCAGTTCTTC. It codes for CARSLWTSGNNEQFF. The J gene is TRBJ2-1, the V gene TRBV28, with 12 bases lining up with TRBD2. Germline CDR1 MDHEN, CDR2 SYDVKM. This CDR3 has 15 residues.